The rows below give T cell receptor beta chains drawn from one sample of a study of blood T cell repertoires in COVID-19. Sequencing used immunoSEQ multiplex PCR; TCRdb keeps in-frame clones, though not all of them. The table records some 150,000 clones, around 82% of them present only once. The specimen sequenced was peripheral blood. The source of these receptors is a human donor with acute or convalescent COVID-19. The donor label of this sample is uncertain. Both conserved end residues are part of each CDR3. Each record gives: V gene, clone size, J gene, D gene, CDR3 length, CDR3 DNA, CDR3 protein. D genes are given only for firm matches. The size of a clone is reported for some rows only, either as once, few or many, or as a class for expanded clones.

TRBV7-8,once,TRBJ2-5,TRBD1,16,TGTGCCAGCAGCTTCCCGGGACAGGGGTATAGAGAGACCCAGTACTTC,CASSFPGQGYRETQYF
TRBV19,-,TRBJ2-3,-,16,TGTGCCAGTAGTATCATCACAGGCAGGAGCACAGATACGCAGTATTTT,CASSIITGRSTDTQYF
TRBV27,once,TRBJ2-1,TRBD2,20,TGTGCCAGCAGTCTTCTCAGGGGGAGTTACGGACTAGCGGGAAACAATGAGCAGTTCTTC,CASSLLRGSYGLAGNNEQFF
TRBV11-2,-,TRBJ1-6,-,14,TGTGCCAGCAGCGAAGGGGGCTATAATTCACCCCTCCACTTT,CASSEGGYNSPLHF
TRBV5-4,-,TRBJ1-1,-,15,TGTGCCAGCAGCTCCACGACGACAGTGAACACTGAAGCTTTCTTT,CASSSTTTVNTEAFF
TRBV2,-,TRBJ2-7,TRBD1,15,TGTGCCAGCAGGGGACCCGGGACAGGTTCAACCGAGCAGTACTTC,CASRGPGTGSTEQYF
TRBV3-1/TRBV3-2,-,TRBJ1-3,TRBD1,13,TGTGCCAGCAGCCGCAAACAGGGGTACACCATATATTTT,CASSRKQGYTIYF
TRBV9,once,TRBJ1-2,TRBD1,17,TGTGCCAGCAGCGCCGCCGGGACAGGGGGGTTGAACTATGGCTACACCTTC,CASSAAGTGGLNYGYTF
TRBV19,-,TRBJ1-1,-,14,TGTGCCAGTAGTATGGTAACAATGAACACTGAAGCTTTCTTT,CASSMVTMNTEAFF
TRBV5-1,-,TRBJ2-3,-,13,TGCGCCAGCAGCCCCCCCGGGACAGATACGCAGTATTTT,CASSPPGTDTQYF
TRBV19,-,TRBJ2-7,-,15,TGTGCCAGTGGTTCCAAGGGGGTCCGCTCCTACGAGCAGTACTTC,CASGSKGVRSYEQYF
TRBV6-5,-,TRBJ1-4,TRBD1,15,TGTGCCAGCAGTTACACCGGGACAGAGAATGAAAAACTGTTTTTT,CASSYTGTENEKLFF
TRBV18,once,TRBJ2-7,-,16,TGTGCCAGCTCACCAGAAACGACTTTTCGTCAGCCCGAGCAGTACTTC,CASSPETTFRQPEQYF
TRBV19,-,TRBJ2-3,-,15,TGTGCCAGTAGTATAGGGGCAGGGGCCACAGATACGCAGTATTTT,CASSIGAGATDTQYF
TRBV5-1,-,TRBJ2-3,TRBD1,17,TGCGCCAGCAGCTCACCCCGGGACAGGGGGCAGGGAGATACGCAGTATTTT,CASSSPRDRGQGDTQYF
TRBV19,-,TRBJ2-7,-,14,TGTGCCAGTAGTTCAGACAGTACCTCCTACGAGCAGTACTTC,CASSSDSTSYEQYF
TRBV3-1/TRBV3-2,-,TRBJ1-2,-,14,TGTGCCAGCAGCCAACGCAGGCTAAACTATGGCTACACCTTC,CASSQRRLNYGYTF
TRBV12-5,-,TRBJ2-2,-,17,TGTGCTAGTGGTTTGGGGTCGGGGGGCTTAAACACCGGGGAGCTGTTTTTT,CASGLGSGGLNTGELFF
TRBV30,-,TRBJ2-7,TRBD2,14,TGTGCCTGGAGTGTACTAGCGCCCCCCTACGAGCAGTACTTC,CAWSVLAPPYEQYF
TRBV6-5,-,TRBJ1-5,TRBD1,13,TGTGCCAGCAGGGGGACAGCTAATCAGCCCCAGCATTTT,CASRGTANQPQHF
TRBV25-1,-,TRBJ2-5,-,14,TGTGCCAGCAGTGACAGGGGGGTAAAGGAGACCCAGTACTTC,CASSDRGVKETQYF
TRBV20-1,-,TRBJ2-7,TRBD1,11,TGCAGTGCTCAGGGGGCCTACGAGCAGTACTTC,CSAQGAYEQYF
TRBV29-1,-,TRBJ2-5,-,13,TGCAGCGTCCGCACAGGTTCTCAAGAGACCCAGTACTTC,CSVRTGSQETQYF
TRBV6-6,-,TRBJ2-3,TRBD2,15,TGTGCCAGCAGTTACCTCGGGACTAGCGGGGATACGCAGTATTTT,CASSYLGTSGDTQYF
TRBV11-2,once,TRBJ1-2,-,14,TGTGCCAGCAGCTCCTCCACATTATATGGTGACTACACCTTC,CASSSSTLYGDYTF
TRBV6-1,-,TRBJ2-3,-,15,TGTGCCAGCAGTGATAGGTATAGCGGCACAGATACGCAGTATTTT,CASSDRYSGTDTQYF
TRBV7-7,-,TRBJ1-1,TRBD1,16,TGTGCTAGCAGCCCAGGACAGGGGGCTTCTAACACTGAAGCTTTCTTT,CASSPGQGASNTEAFF
TRBV6-5,-,TRBJ1-2,-,13,TGTGCCAGCAGCCTCGAACTCCTCTATGGCTACACCTTC,CASSLELLYGYTF
TRBV11-2,-,TRBJ2-5,-,17,TGTGCCAGCAGCTTAAGAATAGCGACAACCCAATATGAGACCCAGTACTTC,CASSLRIATTQYETQYF
TRBV6-4,-,TRBJ1-1,-,15,TGTGCCAGCAGTGACAGTGGGAGAGAAAACACTGAAGCTTTCTTT,CASSDSGRENTEAFF
TRBV5-6,-,TRBJ2-1,TRBD2,16,TGTGCCAGCAGCCGGTTCTGGACTAGCGGGAACGTTAGGCAGTTCTTC,CASSRFWTSGNVRQFF
TRBV4-1,-,TRBJ2-3,-,15,TGCGCCAGCAGACTCGGACAAGCAAGCACAGATACGCAGTATTTT,CASRLGQASTDTQYF
TRBV27,-,TRBJ1-2,TRBD1,12,TGTGCCAGCAGTACAGGGGGCGGTGGCTACACCTTC,CASSTGGGGYTF
TRBV30,-,TRBJ2-3,-,15,TGTGCCTGGAGTGCGACTAGTCCCCACACAGATACGCAGTATTTT,CAWSATSPHTDTQYF
TRBV3-1/TRBV3-2,few,TRBJ1-3,-,15,TGTGCCAGCAGCCAAGCGAGGGTGGAAGGAAACACCATATATTTT,CASSQARVEGNTIYF
TRBV6-4,once,TRBJ2-2,-,14,TGTGCCAGCAGTGGACTAGGATCCGGCGGGGAGCTGTTTTTT,CASSGLGSGGELFF
TRBV14,-,TRBJ1-2,TRBD1,14,TGTGCCAGCAGCCAGATGGGACAGGACGGTAGCTACACCTTC,CASSQMGQDGSYTF
TRBV7-8,-,TRBJ2-2,-,12,TGTGCCAGCACCCCCTCTACCGGGGAGCTGTTTTTT,CASTPSTGELFF
TRBV28,-,TRBJ2-1,-,14,TGTGCCAGCAATGGGGCAGACCCCTACAATGAGCAGTTCTTC,CASNGADPYNEQFF
TRBV9,-,TRBJ2-7,TRBD1,14,TGTGCCAGCAGCGTAGGGACAGGGTTCAACGAGCAGTACTTC,CASSVGTGFNEQYF
TRBV25-1,-,TRBJ2-5,-,14,TGTGCCAGCAGTGAGACCACTAGCCGAGAGACCCAGTACTTC,CASSETTSRETQYF
TRBV4-1,-,TRBJ2-5,TRBD2,14,TGCGCCAGCAGCCCGTCTAGCGGTAAAGAGACCCAGTACTTC,CASSPSSGKETQYF
TRBV7-2,-,TRBJ1-6,TRBD1,15,TGTGCCAGCAGACCTCCGGGACAGGCGAGTTCACCCCTCCACTTT,CASRPPGQASSPLHF
TRBV28,-,TRBJ1-5,TRBD1,15,TGTGCCAGCAGTTCCAGGGCTGGGGACAGACAGCCCCAGCATTTT,CASSSRAGDRQPQHF
TRBV18,-,TRBJ1-1,-,15,TGTGCCAGCTCACCATGGCAGTACATGAACACTGAAGCTTTCTTT,CASSPWQYMNTEAFF
TRBV25-1,-,TRBJ2-2,-,15,TGTGCCAGCGGAGAATTTTCCGACTTTTCCGGGGAGCTGTTTTTT,CASGEFSDFSGELFF
TRBV5-1,-,TRBJ2-1,-,16,TGCGCCAGCAGCTTGCGCCACACCGAGGCCTACAATGAGCAGTTCTTC,CASSLRHTEAYNEQFF